This TCR beta chain appears in the sequencing data of a study of metastatic and nonmetastatic thyroid tumors. At the level of the study: Patients with malignant and benign thyroid disease provided blood and tumor or nodule tissue, whose repertoires were compared.

As concerns this clone: No conserved phenylalanine or tryptophan is present at the end of the CDR3, so a read error is the likely explanation.

Patients were all untreated before their thyroid surgery. TCRdb redid the clone calls on the PCR reads using MiXCR. The data show around 17,000 clones, about 24% seen once. This receptor was identified in a female donor with papillary thyroid cancer or a benign thyroid nodule (not recorded which). Some clones in this sample may be carry-over from other donors' samples. Input material: adjacent normal tissue.

CDR3: CSARDIPSGRASNEQFL. In nucleotides, the CDR3 is TGCAGTGCTAGAGATATCCCTAGCGGGAGGGCTAGTAATGAGCAGTTCCTC. The rearrangement joins TRBV20-1 to TRBJ2-1; the match to TRBD2 covers 12 bases. J was trimmed by 7 bases and V by 0 bases; bases with no gene match: 10. The CDR3 runs 17 residues. Per germline, CDR1 DFQATT and CDR2 SNEGSKA (reference sequence).